The T cell receptor (beta chain) under discussion was sequenced for a study of cytomegalovirus exposure and HLA in healthy donors (TCRdb year 2017). With respect to the entire study: An earlier analysis of fewer than 750 of the donors reported under 300 Gb of sequence data and 117 million unique TCR beta sequences obtained from approximately 180 million T cells. An early release covering 500 to 750 HLA-typed donors comprised about 310 gigabases of sequencing data and tens of millions of unique TCR sequences. The genetic ancestry cluster associated with self-reported Caucasian donors included approximately 85% of the approximately 400 genotyped donors. The aim of the study was to test whether cataloging public T cell receptors could identify signatures of past pathogen exposure. The study used immunosequencing to profile the T cell repertoires of some 600 subjects and linked those repertoires to cytomegalovirus serostatus. Along with the roughly 710-subject first cohort, a separate validation cohort of 120 different subjects was used. The study combined high-throughput TCR immunosequencing, statistical association of individual TCRs with disease status, and machine learning to predict cytomegalovirus infection status. To study patterns of TCR occurrence, a later analysis re-analyzed previously published TCR beta repertoires from more than 550 donors and added high-resolution HLA genotyping. The later analysis used no new phenotypic data to find candidate immune exposures, relying instead on TCR beta sequences and their occurrence across donors. An earlier analysis of some 500 of the donors used high-throughput TCR beta sequencing to judge whether each TCR beta V gene segment behaved as functional or pseudogenic. Donor age, sex, ethnicity and CMV serostatus were compiled together with the repertoire data. A later genetic analysis used genome-wide SNP genotypes for about 65% of the 666 donors, treating that subset as a discovery cohort. All discovery cohort repertoires had been generated using a single sequencing platform. HLA typing covered class I and class II loci at four-digit resolution. The number of donors typed differed by locus, with roughly 620-630 for A, B, C, DRB1 and DQB1, roughly 550 for DQA1, 606 for DPA1, and approximately 470 for DPB1. A handful of DR-DQ haplotypes were handled as single units for association and clustering because linkage in the cohort was strong. Among under 450 genotyped donors of the cohort, an average of about 240,000 unique TCR beta nucleotide sequences were sequenced per donor, roughly 20% of them non-productive.

This clone has just a few counts. Its recognized antigen is unknown. No qualities accompany the bases; no much larger clone lies one base away. A distance of 17 bases separates the germline ends of V and J, which lose 3 bases and 3 bases respectively. The CDR3 runs 16 residues from the cysteine to the phenylalanine. The retained sequence is limited to the CDR3, 48 bases, with the frame set at the first base. The CDR1 and CDR2 encoded by the germline V gene are SGHDT and YYEEEE. The cohort was made up of approximately 700 healthy bone marrow donors. Cohort members were all nominally healthy when sampled, although unrecorded immune exposures were likely present. The donor was CMV seronegative and was included in the group of several hundred seronegative cohort members. Every donor gave a peripheral blood sample, and the peripheral blood mononuclear cells from that sample were used for TCR beta sequencing. The Qiagen DNeasy Blood Extraction Kit was used to extract genomic DNA from the blood cell samples.

The protocol used for the library was the immunoSEQ multiplex PCR assay. For the multiplex PCR, a mixture combining 60 forward primers for TCR Vbeta segments and 13 reverse primers for TCR Jbeta segments was used. The CDR3 region of rearranged TCR beta genes was amplified from genomic DNA with a multiplex PCR assay. The amplified TCR beta libraries were sequenced on the Illumina HiSeq System as 87-base-pair reads. On the authors' methods: A later analysis tallied around 82 million unique TCR beta chains across the roughly 610 repertoires, and around 9.9 million of those chains were shared by two or more donors. Raw reads were error-corrected and collapsed into unique sequences with a nearest-neighbor algorithm that merged closely related sequences to remove PCR and sequencing errors. Alignment of CDR3 sequences to IMGT reference sequences was used to assign V, D and J gene segments. For a sequence to be retained, at least a six-nucleotide match to both a V gene segment and a J gene segment was required. Rearrangements were called productive when the CDR3 lacked stop codons and stayed in frame with V and J; all others were non-productive. Following IMGT convention, CDR3 was defined as the stretch from the second conserved V-encoded cysteine up to the conserved J-encoded phenylalanine. The earlier analysis of about 590 of the donors excluded sequences that lacked an unambiguous match to a single V gene segment. In an earlier analysis of approximately 610 of the donors, V segments were called functional above 56.7% productive rearrangements and were called segregating when the between-donor standard deviation exceeded 5%. A statistical classification framework was built to diagnose cytomegalovirus status from the catalog of TCR beta chain sequences. In a later analysis, V and J genes were assigned by comparing TCR nucleotide sequences against IMGT/GENE-DB human TR gene sequences. In a later analysis, CDR3 sequences and most-parsimonious VDJ recombination scenarios were assigned using the TCRdist pipeline. In a later analysis, each TCR beta chain was defined by its CDR3 amino acid sequence together with its V-gene family, and reads lacking a unique V-gene family were excluded. In a later analysis, nearly 600 highly shared, low-generation-probability nucleotide sequences were removed to address suspected cross-contamination and a sequencing artifact. In a later analysis, a clonal expansion index for each public chain was calculated from normalized within-repertoire ranks of inferred template counts. In a later analysis, generation probabilities were computed using a VDJ recombination model fitted to out-of-frame rearrangements, and the results were checked against IGoR. Hypergeometric tests were used in a later analysis to score TCR-TCR, TCR-HLA and TCR-CMV co-occurrence, with a repertoire-size bias correction applied to the TCR pairs. A later analysis estimated false discovery rates by permuting HLA or CMV assignments 20 times. In a later analysis, co-occurring TCRs were grouped using DBSCAN, and TCRdist sequence similarity was added for clustering within HLA-allele-positive subsets. For co-occurrence clustering, repertoires with fewer than 30,000 or more than 120,000 public chains were excluded, along with five or six repertoires with anomalous nucleotide sharing. The clones in this table, taken by TCRdb from immuneACCESS, are in-frame only. Not every clone is retained; where verified, under half of the shortfall comes from an unresolved V gene, and the cause of the rest is unknown. The V and J calls and the clone size are those of that table, but D and trimming were determined from the DNA. Here the sample has under 200,000 clones; approximately 67% occur a single time. The top ten hold 2.5% to 3% of the sample.

What the research found in general, with its limitations: Only TCR beta chains were sequenced in this cohort, and the absence of alpha or paired-chain data limited detectable features. Because HLA typing was unavailable for some donors at each locus, only the typed subset was used in association tests. According to a later genetic analysis, donors in an Asian-associated ancestry cluster had fewer N-insertions in productive TCRs than the approximately 630-donor mean. It was suggested by the authors that the approach could potentially be generalized to other disease states and immunological phenotypes. Because counts were too low, more than 15 rarely observed V segments, including chromosome 9 orphons, were excluded from the earlier analysis of fewer than 650 of the donors. Most CMV-associated TCR beta chains appeared to be HLA-restricted in a later analysis, and the HLA associations seemed to be driven largely by CMV exposure. Cytomegalovirus status was reported to be diagnosed by the classifier with high specificity and sensitivity in both the original and validation cohorts. Correlated functional status among segregating V segments might reflect linkage disequilibrium, but an unknown experimental factor could not be ruled out. Compared with equally common non-associated chains, HLA-associated TCR beta chains in a later analysis were more clonally expanded and had lower generation probabilities. The only immune exposure information available for the cohort was CMV serostatus. At a false discovery rate of 0.05, a later analysis linked 15,000 to 20,000 TCR beta sequences to specific HLA alleles. In a later analysis, TCR association rates were found to vary across HLA loci, with the most associated TCRs seen for DRB1 alleles and the fewest for HLA-C alleles. A later genetic analysis associated a missense DCLRE1C variant with V-gene and J-gene trimming of TCR beta chains, and an independent cohort replicated the association. The sequencing pipeline was judged likely to have produced a cluster of highly shared sequence variants as a technical artifact. Strong co-occurrence of HLA alleles, especially DR and DQ, made assigning TCR associations to individual alleles difficult. Roughly uniform sequencing depth across donors was assumed in presence/absence analyses, although this assumption may not hold. A further reported finding was that TCR beta sequences accurately predicted the HLA-A and HLA-B alleles for most subjects in the first cohort. Several of the top co-occurrence clusters appeared to be linked to parvovirus B19, influenza, CMV and Epstein-Barr virus, according to a later analysis. In vitro tests confirmed that a few of the cytomegalovirus-associated TCR beta chains recognize cytomegalovirus antigens. In an earlier analysis of fewer than 750 of the donors, most TCR beta V segments were observed in productive rearrangements about 87% or about 30% of the time, broadly matching IMGT annotations. Some IMGT-functional V segments, including TRBV6-2 and TRBV6-3, could not be told apart with the 87-base-pair reads, so those segments were excluded. A total of roughly 160 TCR beta chains were listed by the study as associated with cytomegalovirus. Most TCR sequences were observed very rarely across donors, whereas some public TCRs were present in many individuals.

The source material was PBMCs. The clonotype was recovered from a man aged 40-49 years in good health and CMV-seronegative. The sequence links TRBV5-6 to TRBJ2-3, and perhaps TRBD1 as D gene, on 6 matching bases. In nucleotide form, the sequence is TGTGCCAGCAGCTACAACAGGGCCCCTTCTACAGATACGCAGTATTTT. Translation gives CASSYNRAPSTDTQYF.